The 8 T cell receptor beta chains presented below share a single source sample, sequenced in a study of beta chain features in type 1 diabetes. Findings and limits, study-wide: Among patients with Type 1 diabetes, TCRB CDR3s were moderately but significantly shorter in every one of the four CD4+ subsets.

No cognate antigen is known for these TCRs. The whole isolated RNA underwent reverse transcription, so sequencing captured expressed TCRB transcripts. TCRdb's copy holds only in-frame clones and misses some; the assay was immunoSEQ multiplex PCR. Of approximately 140,000 clones in the sample, roughly 10% are singletons; the top ten hold around 0.75%. The sequenced material came from central memory CD4+ T cells from blood. These receptors all come from a man aged 25 to 45 with type 1 diabetes.

The rearrangement links TRBV7-3 to TRBJ2-1, with TRBD2 matching over 9 bases. Looked up from germline, CDR1 is SGHTA and CDR2 is FQGTGA. Unmatched junction bases numbered 2, after V lost 2 bases and J lost 3 bases. The CDR3 runs to 15 residues. CDR3 in amino acids: CASSLASGVYNEQFF. For the CDR3, the DNA is TGTGCCAGCAGCTTAGCTAGCGGGGTCTACAATGAGCAGTTCTTC.

This clone has only a few counts. The chain links TRBV5-1 to TRBJ2-7; perhaps TRBD2 as D (6 bases). Germline assignment: CDR1 SGHRS and CDR2 YFSETQ. Trimming stripped 4 bases from V and 0 bases from J, with 14 bases between. This CDR3 has 15 amino acids. This CDR3 reads CASSGSGSSSYEQYF. CDR3 in DNA: TGCGCCAGCAGCGGTAGCGGATCAAGCTCCTACGAGCAGTACTTC. The full variable domain, completed using reference TRBV5-1 and TRBJ2-7, is KAGVTQTPRYLIKTRGQQVTLSCSPISGHRSVSWYQQTPGQGLQFLFEYFSETQRNKGNFPGRFSGRQFSNSRSEMNVSTLELGDSALYLCASSGSGSSSYEQYFGPGTRLTVT.

This clone has more than one count but fewer than ten. V and J are TRBV9 and TRBJ2-1; TRBD2 matches at 10 bases. The CDR3 is 16 amino acids. Per the germline V gene, CDR1 is SGDLS and CDR2 is YYNGEE. Trimming at V came to 4 bases and at J to 6 bases, leaving 10 bases not matched to a gene. CDR3 sequence reads: CASSPRVAGGTNEQFF. The DNA of the CDR3 is TGTGCCAGCAGCCCCCGGGTAGCGGGGGGAACCAATGAGCAGTTCTTC.

This clone has just a few counts. The sample has other DNA sequences that encode this CDR3 too. The chain couples TRBV10-3 to TRBJ2-1, with 7 positions matching TRBD1. J gave up 6 bases and V 2 bases, and 7 bases lay outside the gene matches. The CDR3 is 15 amino acids. The germline gives CDR1 ENHRY, CDR2 SYGVKD. The CDR3 bases are TGTGCCATCAGTGAGAGTCTAGCAGGGGGCAATGAGCAGTTCTTC. Its protein is CAISESLAGGNEQFF.

This clone was picked up a small number of times. The chain has TRBV5-1 and TRBJ2-1, with TRBD2 matching over 12 bases. V lost 4 bases and J lost 0; bases outside the gene matches: 2. Germline CDR1 reads SGHRS; CDR2 reads YFSETQ. CDR3 length: 16 residues. CDR3 loop: CASSASGGASYNEQFF. CDR3 in DNA: TGCGCCAGCAGCGCTAGCGGGGGGGCCTCCTACAATGAGCAGTTCTTC.

The rearrangement uses TRBV28 and TRBJ1-1, with D possibly being TRBD1 (5 bases). Germline lookup yields CDR1 MDHEN and CDR2 SYDVKM. The CDR3 is 15 amino acids. Trimming shortened V by 4 bases and J by 1 base, and 13 bases separated the two germline ends. DNA for the CDR3: TGTGCCAGCAGTTCAGGGTCCCCAGGGAACACTGAAGCTTTCTTT. Translation: CASSSGSPGNTEAFF.

This clone was seen a few times. The chain links TRBV11-2 to TRBJ2-7, with 7 bases identical to TRBD1. This CDR3 has 12 amino acids. Germline values: CDR1 SGHAT, CDR2 FQNNGV. Trimming at V came to 8 bases and at J to 10 bases, leaving 11 bases not matched to a gene. CDR3 sequence (DNA): TGTGCCAGCGGAACCGAGGGGGCGCTTCAGTACTTC. Translating gives CASGTEGALQYF.

This sequence joins TRBV29-1 and TRBJ2-3; D perhaps matches TRBD1 (6 bases). The germline V gene has CDR1 SQVTM and CDR2 ANQGSEA. This CDR3 is built from 15 residues. The CDR3 DNA follows: TGCGGAGTGGCAGTGGGACATGGTAGCACAGATACGCAGTATTTT. Translating it yields CGVAVGHGSTDTQYF.